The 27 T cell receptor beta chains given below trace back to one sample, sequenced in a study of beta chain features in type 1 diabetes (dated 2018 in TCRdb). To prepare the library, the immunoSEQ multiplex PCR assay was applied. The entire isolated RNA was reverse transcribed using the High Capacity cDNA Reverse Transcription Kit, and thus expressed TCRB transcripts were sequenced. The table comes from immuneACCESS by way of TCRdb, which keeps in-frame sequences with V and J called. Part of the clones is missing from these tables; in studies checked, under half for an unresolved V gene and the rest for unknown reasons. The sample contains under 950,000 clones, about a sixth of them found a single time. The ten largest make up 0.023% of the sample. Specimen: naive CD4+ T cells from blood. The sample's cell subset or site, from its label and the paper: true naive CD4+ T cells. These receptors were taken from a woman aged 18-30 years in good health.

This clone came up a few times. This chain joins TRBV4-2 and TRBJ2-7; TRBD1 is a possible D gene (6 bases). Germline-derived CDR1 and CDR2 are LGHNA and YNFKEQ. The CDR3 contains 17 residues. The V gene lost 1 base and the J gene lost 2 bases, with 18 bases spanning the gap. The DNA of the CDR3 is TGTGCCAGCAGCCAAGTCCTAAGTCCTGGACAGCCCTACGAGCAGTACTTC. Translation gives CASSQVLSPGQPYEQYF.

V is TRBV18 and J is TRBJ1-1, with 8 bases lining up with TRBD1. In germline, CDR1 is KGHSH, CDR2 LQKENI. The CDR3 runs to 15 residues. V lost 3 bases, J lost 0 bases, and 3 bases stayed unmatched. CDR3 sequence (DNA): TGTGCCAGCTCACCCCGGACAGGGATGAACACTGAAGCTTTCTTT. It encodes CASSPRTGMNTEAFF.

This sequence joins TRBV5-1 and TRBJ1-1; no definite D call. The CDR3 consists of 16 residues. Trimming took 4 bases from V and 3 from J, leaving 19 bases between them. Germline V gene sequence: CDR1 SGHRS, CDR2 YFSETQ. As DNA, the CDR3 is TGCGCCAGCAGCCCCAGTCCCGATTGGGGTTACACTGAAGCTTTCTTT. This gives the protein CASSPSPDWGYTEAFF.

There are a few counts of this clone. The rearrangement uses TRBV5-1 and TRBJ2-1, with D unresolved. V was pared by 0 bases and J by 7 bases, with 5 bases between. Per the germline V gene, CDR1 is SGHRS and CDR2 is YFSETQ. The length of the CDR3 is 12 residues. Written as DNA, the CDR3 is TGCGCCAGCAGCTTGGTACAGAATGAGCAGTTCTTC. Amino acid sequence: CASSLVQNEQFF.

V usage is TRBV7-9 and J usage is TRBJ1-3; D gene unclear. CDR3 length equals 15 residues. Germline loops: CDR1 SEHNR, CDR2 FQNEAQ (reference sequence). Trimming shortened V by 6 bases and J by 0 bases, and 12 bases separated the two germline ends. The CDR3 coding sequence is TGTGCCAGCAGAGATATACAAGGCTCTGGAAACACCATATATTTT. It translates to CASRDIQGSGNTIYF.

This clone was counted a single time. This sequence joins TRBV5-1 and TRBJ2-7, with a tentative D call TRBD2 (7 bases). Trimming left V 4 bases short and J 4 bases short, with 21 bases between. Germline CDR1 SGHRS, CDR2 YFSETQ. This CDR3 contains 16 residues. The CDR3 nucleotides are TGCGCCAGCAGCATGGGGGGCTTTGCGGGAGTGTACGAGCAGTACTTC. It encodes CASSMGGFAGVYEQYF.

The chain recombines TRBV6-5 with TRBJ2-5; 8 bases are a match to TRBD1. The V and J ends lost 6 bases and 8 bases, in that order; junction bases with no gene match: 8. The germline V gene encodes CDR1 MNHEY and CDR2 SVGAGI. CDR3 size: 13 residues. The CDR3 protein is CASRGQGASTQYF. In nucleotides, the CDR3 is TGTGCCAGCAGGGGCCAGGGGGCCTCCACCCAGTACTTC.

The CDR3 is CASSLLISDTQYF. DNA for the CDR3: TGTGCCAGCAGCTTACTAATCTCAGATACGCAGTATTTT. V is TRBV7-2 and J is TRBJ2-3, with D hard to call. CDR3 length: 13 amino acids. V lost 2 bases, J lost 4 bases, and 7 bases lay in between. Germline V lookup: CDR1 SGHTA, CDR2 FQGNSA. The full variable domain, completed using reference TRBV7-2 and TRBJ2-3, is GAGVSQSPSNKVTEKGKDVELRCDPISGHTALYWYRQSLGQGLEFLIYFQGNSAPDKSGLPSDRFSAERTGGSVSTLTIQRTQQEDSAVYLCASSLLISDTQYFGPGTRLTVL.

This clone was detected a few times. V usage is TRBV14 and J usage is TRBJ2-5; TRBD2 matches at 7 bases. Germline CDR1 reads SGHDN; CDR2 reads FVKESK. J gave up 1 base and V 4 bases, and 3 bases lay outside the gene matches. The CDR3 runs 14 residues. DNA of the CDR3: TGTGCCAGCAGCCCTCTAGCGGTCCAAGAGACCCAGTACTTC. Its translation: CASSPLAVQETQYF.

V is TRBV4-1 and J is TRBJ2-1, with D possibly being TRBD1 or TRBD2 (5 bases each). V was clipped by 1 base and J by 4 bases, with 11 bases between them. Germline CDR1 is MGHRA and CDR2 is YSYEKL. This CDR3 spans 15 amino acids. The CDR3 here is CASSQVGTQYNEQFF. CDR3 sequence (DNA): TGCGCCAGCAGCCAAGTTGGGACGCAGTACAATGAGCAGTTCTTC.

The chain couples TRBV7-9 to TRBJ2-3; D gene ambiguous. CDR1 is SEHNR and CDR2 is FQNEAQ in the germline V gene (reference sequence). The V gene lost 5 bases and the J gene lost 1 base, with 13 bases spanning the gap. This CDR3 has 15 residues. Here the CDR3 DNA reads TGTGCCAGCAGCGCGGCGGCTAGGCGCACAGATACGCAGTATTTT. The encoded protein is CASSAAARRTDTQYF.

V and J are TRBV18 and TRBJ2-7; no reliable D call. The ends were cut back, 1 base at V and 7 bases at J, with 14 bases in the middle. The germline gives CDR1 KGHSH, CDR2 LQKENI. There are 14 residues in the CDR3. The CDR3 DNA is TGTGCCAGCTCACCACAAAGCGATTTCGGGGAGCAGTACTTC. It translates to CASSPQSDFGEQYF.

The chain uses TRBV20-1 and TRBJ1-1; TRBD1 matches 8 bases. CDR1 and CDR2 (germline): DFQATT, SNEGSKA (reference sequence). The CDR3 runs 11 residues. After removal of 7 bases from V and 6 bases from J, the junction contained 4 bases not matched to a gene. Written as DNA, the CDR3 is TGCAGTGAACAGGGGGTCGCTGAAGCTTTCTTT. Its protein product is CSEQGVAEAFF.

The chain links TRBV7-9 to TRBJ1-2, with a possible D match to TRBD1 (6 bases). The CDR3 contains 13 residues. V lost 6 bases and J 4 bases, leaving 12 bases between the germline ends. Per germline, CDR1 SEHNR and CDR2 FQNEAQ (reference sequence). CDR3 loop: CASSLQGVYGYTF. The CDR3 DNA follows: TGTGCCAGCAGTTTACAGGGAGTCTATGGCTACACCTTC.

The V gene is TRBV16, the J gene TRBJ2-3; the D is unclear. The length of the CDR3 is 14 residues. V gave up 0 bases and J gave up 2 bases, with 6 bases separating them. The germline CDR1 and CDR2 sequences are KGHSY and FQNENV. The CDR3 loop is CASSQSRPTDTQYF. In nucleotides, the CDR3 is TGTGCCAGCAGCCAATCTCGACCCACAGATACGCAGTATTTT.

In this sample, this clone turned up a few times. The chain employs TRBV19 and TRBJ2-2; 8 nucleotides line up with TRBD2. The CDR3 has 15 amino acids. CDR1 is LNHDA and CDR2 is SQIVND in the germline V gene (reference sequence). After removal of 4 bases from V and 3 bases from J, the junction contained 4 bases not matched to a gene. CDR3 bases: TGTGCCAGTAGTACTGGGACTAGGTACACCGGGGAGCTGTTTTTT. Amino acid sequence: CASSTGTRYTGELFF.

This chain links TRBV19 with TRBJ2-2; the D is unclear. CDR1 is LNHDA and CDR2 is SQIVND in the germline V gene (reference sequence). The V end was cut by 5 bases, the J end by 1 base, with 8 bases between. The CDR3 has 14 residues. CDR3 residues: CASSHERNTGELFF. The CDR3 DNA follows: TGTGCCAGTAGTCACGAGCGGAACACCGGGGAGCTGTTTTTT. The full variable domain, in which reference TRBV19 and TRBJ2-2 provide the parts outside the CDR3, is DGGITQSPKYLFRKEGQNVTLSCEQNLNHDAMYWYRQDPGQGLRLIYYSQIVNDFQKGDIAEGYSVSREKKESFPLTVTSAQKNPTAFYLCASSHERNTGELFFGEGSRLTVL.

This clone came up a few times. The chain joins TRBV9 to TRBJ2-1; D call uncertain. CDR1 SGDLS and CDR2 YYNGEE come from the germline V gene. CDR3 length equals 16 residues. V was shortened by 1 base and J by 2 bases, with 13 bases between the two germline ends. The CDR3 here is CASSVTGDFAYNEQFF. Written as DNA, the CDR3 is TGTGCCAGCAGCGTAACGGGTGATTTCGCCTACAATGAGCAGTTCTTC.

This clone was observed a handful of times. CDR3 DNA sequence: TGTGCCAGCAGCTTAAGTCAAGGGGGCGTGTTTCAGCCCCAGCATTTT. It translates to CASSLSQGGVFQPQHF. The V gene is TRBV7-2, the J gene TRBJ1-5; TRBD1 agrees at 7 bases. After removal of 2 bases from V and 6 bases from J, the junction contained 10 bases not matched to a gene. The CDR3 sequence is 16 residues long. Germline CDR1 is SGHTA and CDR2 is FQGNSA.

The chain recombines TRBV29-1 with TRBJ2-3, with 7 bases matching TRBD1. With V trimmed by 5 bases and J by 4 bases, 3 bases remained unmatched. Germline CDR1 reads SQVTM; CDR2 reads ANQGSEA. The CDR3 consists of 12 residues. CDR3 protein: CSVRQGADTQYF. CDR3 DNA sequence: TGCAGCGTTCGGCAGGGGGCAGATACGCAGTATTTT.

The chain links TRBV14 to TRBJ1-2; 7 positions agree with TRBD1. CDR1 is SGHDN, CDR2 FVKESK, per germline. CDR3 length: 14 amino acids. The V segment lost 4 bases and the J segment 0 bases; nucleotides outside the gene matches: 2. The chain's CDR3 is CASSPGTANYGYTF. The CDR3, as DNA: TGTGCCAGCAGCCCGGGGACAGCTAACTATGGCTACACCTTC.

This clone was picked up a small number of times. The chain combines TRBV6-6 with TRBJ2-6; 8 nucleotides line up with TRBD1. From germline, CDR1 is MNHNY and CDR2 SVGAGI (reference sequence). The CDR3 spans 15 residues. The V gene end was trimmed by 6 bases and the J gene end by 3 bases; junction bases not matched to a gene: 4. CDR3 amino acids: CASRLQGVGANVLTF. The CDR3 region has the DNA TGTGCCAGCAGATTACAGGGGGTTGGGGCCAACGTCCTGACTTTC.

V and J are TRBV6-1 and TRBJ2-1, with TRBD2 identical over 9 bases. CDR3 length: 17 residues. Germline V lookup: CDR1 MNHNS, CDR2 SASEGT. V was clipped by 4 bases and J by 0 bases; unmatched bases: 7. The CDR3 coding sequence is TGTGCCAGCAGTGGGGCTAGCGGGACCGCCTCCTACAATGAGCAGTTCTTC. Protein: CASSGASGTASYNEQFF.

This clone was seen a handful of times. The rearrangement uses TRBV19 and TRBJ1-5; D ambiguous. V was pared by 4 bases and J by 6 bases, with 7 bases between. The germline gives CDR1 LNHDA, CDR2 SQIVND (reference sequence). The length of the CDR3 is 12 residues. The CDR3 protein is CASSTSGQPQHF. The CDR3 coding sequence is TGTGCCAGTAGTACCTCCGGTCAGCCCCAGCATTTT.

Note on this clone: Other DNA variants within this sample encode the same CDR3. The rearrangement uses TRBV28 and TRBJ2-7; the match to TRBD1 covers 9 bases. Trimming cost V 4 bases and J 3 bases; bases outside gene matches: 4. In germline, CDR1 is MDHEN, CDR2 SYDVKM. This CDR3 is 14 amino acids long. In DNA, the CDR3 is TGTGCCAGCAGTTCGGGACAGGGCGTCTACGAGCAGTACTTC. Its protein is CASSSGQGVYEQYF.

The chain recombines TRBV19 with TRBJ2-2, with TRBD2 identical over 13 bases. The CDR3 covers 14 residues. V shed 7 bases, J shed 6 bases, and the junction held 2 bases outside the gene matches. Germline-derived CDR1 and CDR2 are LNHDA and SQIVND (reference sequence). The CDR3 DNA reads TGTGCCAGTAAACTAGCGGGAGGGCCCGGGGAGCTGTTTTTT. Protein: CASKLAGGPGELFF. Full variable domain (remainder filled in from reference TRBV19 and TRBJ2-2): DGGITQSPKYLFRKEGQNVTLSCEQNLNHDAMYWYRQDPGQGLRLIYYSQIVNDFQKGDIAEGYSVSREKKESFPLTVTSAQKNPTAFYLCASKLAGGPGELFFGEGSRLTVL.

CDR3 nucleotides: TGCGCCAGCAGCCCGGGGACTAGCGGGGCCGCTGGCCACGAGCAGTACTTC. Its translation is CASSPGTSGAAGHEQYF. This sequence joins TRBV5-1 and TRBJ2-7; 13 bases match TRBD2. The CDR3 runs to 17 residues. V gave up 4 bases and J gave up 5 bases; unmatched junction bases: 12. From germline, CDR1 is SGHRS and CDR2 YFSETQ.